One sample yielded the 14 T cell receptor beta chains listed below, sequenced in a study of Ad26.COV2.S vaccination and SARS-CoV-2 variants. Profiled with immunoSEQ multiplex PCR; TCRdb holds only in-frame clones, not every one. The sample lists almost 400,000 clones; about 91% were seen once. As for treatment: some 20 received Ad26.COV2.S at low or high dose, single or two shots; about 5 received placebo; per-sample allocation not given. It was on day 63 after the first vaccine or placebo injection that samples were taken. The sample here was peripheral blood, taken in a trial of Ad26.COV2.S vaccine versus placebo. These receptors were obtained from a person aged 18-65 years who received the Ad26.COV2.S COVID-19 vaccine or a placebo.

The chain uses TRBV2 and TRBJ1-4, with 10 bases matching TRBD1. CDR1 is SNHLY and CDR2 is FYNNEI in the germline V gene. The CDR3 totals 17 residues. V shed 4 bases and J 0 bases; nucleotides not matched to a gene: 5. The CDR3 loop is CASSARTGGTTNEKLFF. The CDR3 DNA follows: TGTGCCAGCAGTGCCCGGACAGGGGGGACAACTAATGAAAAACTGTTTTTT.

The genes are TRBV16 and TRBJ2-2; D is unclear. Between the trimmed V and J ends, which lost 0 bases and 6 bases, there was a span of 11 bases. Germline V gene data show CDR1 as KGHSY and CDR2 as FQNENV. The CDR3 runs to 15 residues. The CDR3 bases are TGTGCCAGCAGCCAATCCAGGAGCCATCCCGGGGAGCTGTTTTTT. Protein product: CASSQSRSHPGELFF.

This sequence joins TRBV5-5 and TRBJ1-2, with a possible D match to TRBD1 (5 bases). Germline assignment: CDR1 SGHKS and CDR2 YYEKEE (reference sequence). Deletions cut 1 base from V and 1 base from J, with 11 bases between. This CDR3 region has 15 residues. This chain's CDR3 is CASSLPVGGNYGYTF. The CDR3 nucleotides are TGTGCCAGCAGCTTGCCCGTCGGGGGTAACTATGGCTACACCTTC.

The chain combines TRBV6-5 with TRBJ2-3; tentative D call: TRBD2 (6 bases). From germline, CDR1 is MNHEY and CDR2 SVGAGI. The V gene lost 0 bases and the J gene lost 5 bases, with 12 bases spanning the gap. This CDR3 comprises 15 residues. CDR3 amino acids: CASSYSGRPEDTQYF. Written as DNA, the CDR3 is TGTGCCAGCAGTTACTCAGGGAGGCCCGAAGATACGCAGTATTTT.

This sequence joins TRBV18 and TRBJ1-6, with unresolved D. The V end lost 8 bases, the J end lost 5 bases, and 13 bases lay between the germline ends. The CDR3 sequence is 14 residues long. The germline V gene has CDR1 KGHSH and CDR2 LQKENI. Here the CDR3 DNA reads TGTGCCAGCCTCCGACGGGGAAATAATTCACCCCTCCACTTT. Translation: CASLRRGNNSPLHF.

This CDR3 is CASSTGTSGSYEQYF. The CDR3 DNA is TGTGCCAGCAGCACGGGGACTAGCGGATCCTACGAGCAGTACTTC. The V gene is TRBV5-4, the J gene TRBJ2-7, with 11 bases identical to TRBD2. This CDR3 has 15 amino acids. Germline CDR1 reads SGHNT; CDR2 reads YYREEE (reference sequence). With 4 bases clipped from V and 1 base from J, the junction kept 4 bases outside the gene matches. The whole variable domain, remainder taken from reference TRBV5-4 and TRBJ2-7, is ETGVTQSPTHLIKTRGQQVTLRCSSQSGHNTVSWYQQALGQGPQFIFQYYREEENGRGNFPPRFSGLQFPNYSSELNVNALELDDSALYLCASSTGTSGSYEQYFGPGTRLTVT.

V usage is TRBV7-6 and J usage is TRBJ2-7; maybe TRBD2 (6 bases). Looked up from germline, CDR1 is SGHVS and CDR2 is FNYEAQ. The CDR3 runs to 15 residues. V was pared by 5 bases and J by 6 bases, with 20 bases between. CDR3 nucleotides: TGTGCCAGCAGCCCTGATACGACCCCAGCGGGCGAGCAGTACTTC. Translated, it gives CASSPDTTPAGEQYF.

The rearrangement links TRBV28 to TRBJ1-2; a weak D match, TRBD1 (5 bases). Trimming cost V 6 bases and J 7 bases, with 21 bases left between them. Looked up from germline, CDR1 is MDHEN and CDR2 is SYDVKM. The CDR3 sequence is 15 residues long. CDR3 residues: CASRALRGLSSGYTF. CDR3 bases: TGTGCCAGCAGGGCCTTGCGGGGGTTATCTTCTGGCTACACCTTC.

The V gene is TRBV5-4, the J gene TRBJ1-2; perhaps TRBD1 as D (6 bases). The length of the CDR3 is 13 residues. Germline V gives CDR1 SGHNT, CDR2 YYREEE (reference sequence). Trimming cost V 5 bases and J 8 bases, with 16 bases left between them. CDR3 DNA: TGTGCCAGCAGGCCAGCCAGGGGCGGCGGCTACACCTTC. It specifies CASRPARGGGYTF.

This rearrangement joins TRBV11-3 to TRBJ2-1, with D perhaps being TRBD1 or TRBD2 (6 bases each). Germline V gives CDR1 SGHNT, CDR2 YENEEA. The CDR3 is 14 amino acids. V was pared by 5 bases and J by 7 bases, with 15 bases between. CDR3 protein: CASSRSGGGNEQFF. CDR3 nucleotides: TGTGCCAGCAGCCGTAGCGGAGGGGGAAATGAGCAGTTCTTC.

The J gene is TRBJ2-1, the V gene TRBV21-1. TRBV21-1 is a documented pseudogene. The CDR3 has 10 amino acids. The CDR3 region is CASMTYEQFF. As DNA, the CDR3 is TGTGCCAGCATGACGTATGAGCAGTTCTTC.

The chain employs TRBV5-6 and TRBJ2-3, with 8 bases lining up with TRBD2. V was clipped by 2 bases and J by 10 bases; unmatched bases: 15. The CDR3 runs 16 residues. Germline loops: CDR1 SGHDT, CDR2 YYEEEE. CDR3 coding DNA: TGTGCCAGCAGCTTCGGCGGGGGGCACGACGGCAAATCGCAGTATTTT. Translating it yields CASSFGGGHDGKSQYF.

This chain joins TRBV29-1 and TRBJ2-7; no clear D. The length of the CDR3 is 13 residues. The V and J ends lost 4 bases and 0 bases respectively, with 10 bases between them. CDR1 and CDR2 (germline): SQVTM, ANQGSEA. DNA for the CDR3: TGCAGCGTTGTGGAGTTAAACTCCTACGAGCAGTACTTC. Translating it yields CSVVELNSYEQYF.

The chain links TRBV7-2 to TRBJ1-2; 9 nucleotides line up with TRBD1. V shed 5 bases, J shed 7 bases, and the junction held 8 bases outside the gene matches. This CDR3 comprises 14 residues. The germline V gene encodes CDR1 SGHTA and CDR2 FQGNSA. In DNA, the CDR3 is TGTGCCAGCAGCCCCGGGGGGGACAGGGCTGGCTACACCTTC. It yields the protein CASSPGGDRAGYTF.